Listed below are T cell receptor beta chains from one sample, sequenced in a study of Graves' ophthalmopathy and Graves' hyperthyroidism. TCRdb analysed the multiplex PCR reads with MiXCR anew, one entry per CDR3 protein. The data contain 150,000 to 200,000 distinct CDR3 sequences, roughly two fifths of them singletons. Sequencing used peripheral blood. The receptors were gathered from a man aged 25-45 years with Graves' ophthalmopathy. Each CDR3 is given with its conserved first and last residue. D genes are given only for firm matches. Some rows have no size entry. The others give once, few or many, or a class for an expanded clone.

CDR3aa: CSAPRWVPPAETQYF
CDR3nt: TGCAGTGCCCCCCGGTGGGTTCCGCCGGCGGAGACCCAGTACTTC
d_gene: -
j_gene: TRBJ2-5
abundance: -
v_gene: TRBV20-1

CDR3aa: CASSRRVGGYTF
CDR3nt: TGTGCCAGCAGCCGGAGGGTTGGCGGCTACACCTTC
d_gene: -
j_gene: TRBJ1-2
abundance: many
v_gene: TRBV12-3/TRBV12-4

CDR3aa: CASSLGSRKTNSPLHF
CDR3nt: TGTGCCAGCAGCTTAGGTTCCAGGAAGACTAATTCACCCCTCCACTTT
d_gene: -
j_gene: TRBJ1-6
abundance: -
v_gene: TRBV11-2

CDR3aa: CASSDRGADGYTF
CDR3nt: TGTGCCAGCAGTGACCGAGGGGCTGATGGCTACACCTTC
d_gene: -
j_gene: TRBJ1-2
abundance: many
v_gene: TRBV6-5

CDR3aa: CASSLDSLRGYTF
CDR3nt: TGTGCCAGCAGTTTGGACAGCCTTCGTGGCTACACCTTC
d_gene: -
j_gene: TRBJ1-2
abundance: -
v_gene: TRBV6-5

CDR3aa: CASSYRYNSPLHF
CDR3nt: TGTGCCAGCAGTTATAGATATAATTCACCCCTCCACTTT
d_gene: -
j_gene: TRBJ1-6
abundance: many
v_gene: TRBV6-1

CDR3aa: CASSLTSGRVGETQYF
CDR3nt: TGTGCCAGCAGTTTAACTAGCGGGAGAGTAGGAGAGACCCAGTACTTC
d_gene: TRBD2
j_gene: TRBJ2-5
abundance: many
v_gene: TRBV12-3/TRBV12-4

CDR3aa: CASSSGTSGSAGEQYF
CDR3nt: TGTGCCAGCAGTTCGGGGACTAGCGGGAGCGCGGGGGAGCAGTACTTC
d_gene: TRBD2
j_gene: TRBJ2-7
abundance: many
v_gene: TRBV28

CDR3aa: CASSQGVLEETQYF
CDR3nt: TGTGCCAGCTCCCAGGGCGTTCTGGAGGAGACCCAGTACTTC
d_gene: -
j_gene: TRBJ2-5
abundance: -
v_gene: TRBV6-1

CDR3aa: CASSLRAGLWAFF
CDR3nt: TGTGCCAGCAGTTTACGTGCGGGGCTGTGGGCTTTCTTT
d_gene: -
j_gene: TRBJ1-1
abundance: -
v_gene: TRBV28

CDR3aa: CASSYLQGNTEAFF
CDR3nt: TGTGCCAGCAGTTATCTTCAGGGGAACACTGAAGCTTTCTTT
d_gene: -
j_gene: TRBJ1-1
abundance: once
v_gene: TRBV6-5

CDR3aa: CASSVGAGTGELFF
CDR3nt: TGTGCCAGCAGTGTTGGGGCGGGAACCGGGGAGCTGTTTTTT
d_gene: -
j_gene: TRBJ2-2
abundance: -
v_gene: TRBV25-1

CDR3aa: CASSERPIEQYF
CDR3nt: TGTGCCAGCAGTGAGCGCCCCATCGAGCAGTACTTC
d_gene: -
j_gene: TRBJ2-7
abundance: few
v_gene: TRBV6-1

CDR3aa: CASSGVGTEAFF
CDR3nt: TGTGCCAGCAGCGGGGTGGGCACTGAAGCTTTCTTT
d_gene: -
j_gene: TRBJ1-1
abundance: -
v_gene: TRBV6-1

CDR3aa: CASSVVDRGTGELFF
CDR3nt: TGTGCCAGCAGCGTAGTTGACCGAGGCACCGGGGAGCTGTTTTTT
d_gene: -
j_gene: TRBJ2-2
abundance: -
v_gene: TRBV9

CDR3aa: CASIALQGINQPQHF
CDR3nt: TGTGCCAGCATCGCGCTCCAGGGGATTAACCAGCCCCAGCATTTT
d_gene: -
j_gene: TRBJ1-5
abundance: -
v_gene: TRBV6-1

CDR3aa: CASSFQSRGELFF
CDR3nt: TGTGCCAGCAGCTTCCAATCTCGGGGGGAGCTGTTTTTT
d_gene: -
j_gene: TRBJ2-2
abundance: many
v_gene: TRBV7-2

CDR3aa: CASSLANDYGYTF
CDR3nt: TGTGCCAGCAGCTTGGCCAACGACTATGGCTACACCTTC
d_gene: -
j_gene: TRBJ1-2
abundance: many
v_gene: TRBV5-6

CDR3aa: CASSFDGNTEAFF
CDR3nt: TGTGCCAGCAGTTTTGACGGTAACACTGAAGCTTTCTTT
d_gene: -
j_gene: TRBJ1-1
abundance: once
v_gene: TRBV28

CDR3aa: CASSFLYEQYF
CDR3nt: TGTGCCAGCAGCTTTCTCTACGAGCAGTACTTC
d_gene: -
j_gene: TRBJ2-7
abundance: many
v_gene: TRBV7-2

CDR3aa: CASGLADQETQYF
CDR3nt: TGTGCCAGCGGTCTAGCGGATCAAGAGACCCAGTACTTC
d_gene: TRBD2
j_gene: TRBJ2-5
abundance: many
v_gene: TRBV7-2

CDR3aa: CASSPTLRGETQYF
CDR3nt: TGTGCCAGCAGCCCGACCTTAAGGGGGGAGACCCAGTACTTC
d_gene: -
j_gene: TRBJ2-5
abundance: -
v_gene: TRBV7-2

CDR3aa: CASSHSGTGGLYEQYF
CDR3nt: TGCGCCAGCAGCCACTCGGGGACAGGGGGACTCTACGAGCAGTACTTC
d_gene: TRBD1
j_gene: TRBJ2-7
abundance: many
v_gene: TRBV4-3

CDR3aa: CASSLPGNPKEETQYF
CDR3nt: TGTGCCAGTAGTCTCCCGGGAAACCCGAAGGAAGAGACCCAGTACTTC
d_gene: -
j_gene: TRBJ2-5
abundance: once
v_gene: TRBV19

CDR3aa: CASSRVPSTMNTEAFF
CDR3nt: TGTGCCAGTAGTAGGGTCCCTTCGACCATGAACACTGAAGCTTTCTTT
d_gene: -
j_gene: TRBJ1-1
abundance: once
v_gene: TRBV19

CDR3aa: CASGTGTEGYEQYF
CDR3nt: TGCGCCAGCGGGACGGGGACAGAGGGTTACGAGCAGTACTTC
d_gene: TRBD1
j_gene: TRBJ2-7
abundance: once
v_gene: TRBV5-1

CDR3aa: CATSDVRDRGLETQYF
CDR3nt: TGTGCCACCAGTGACGTGAGGGACAGGGGGCTGGAGACCCAGTACTTC
d_gene: TRBD1
j_gene: TRBJ2-5
abundance: many
v_gene: TRBV24-1

CDR3aa: CASTDRGGKNIQYF
CDR3nt: TGTGCCAGCACCGACCGGGGGGGGAAAAACATTCAGTACTTC
d_gene: TRBD2
j_gene: TRBJ2-4
abundance: once
v_gene: TRBV28

CDR3aa: CASSGPGTANQPQHF
CDR3nt: TGTGCCAGCAGCGGGCCCGGGACAGCTAATCAGCCCCAGCATTTT
d_gene: TRBD1
j_gene: TRBJ1-5
abundance: many
v_gene: TRBV9

CDR3aa: CASSLWDGYTGELFF
CDR3nt: TGTGCCAGCAGCTTATGGGACGGCTACACCGGGGAGCTGTTTTTT
d_gene: -
j_gene: TRBJ2-2
abundance: once
v_gene: TRBV11-2

CDR3aa: CASSLEGFYEQYF
CDR3nt: TGTGCCAGCAGTTTAGAAGGGTTCTACGAGCAGTACTTC
d_gene: -
j_gene: TRBJ2-7
abundance: many
v_gene: TRBV12-3/TRBV12-4

CDR3aa: CSAREGEAQPQHF
CDR3nt: TGCAGTGCTAGAGAAGGGGAAGCTCAGCCCCAGCATTTT
d_gene: -
j_gene: TRBJ1-5
abundance: many
v_gene: TRBV20-1

CDR3aa: CASRQTSGRVYEQYF
CDR3nt: TGTGCCAGCAGACAAACTAGCGGGAGGGTGTACGAGCAGTACTTC
d_gene: TRBD2
j_gene: TRBJ2-7
abundance: many
v_gene: TRBV28

CDR3aa: CAIKGQEGTGELFF
CDR3nt: TGTGCCATCAAGGGACAGGAAGGCACCGGGGAGCTGTTTTTT
d_gene: TRBD1
j_gene: TRBJ2-2
abundance: many
v_gene: TRBV10-3

CDR3aa: CASSPLSDTQYF
CDR3nt: TGTGCCAGCAGTCCATTGTCGGATACGCAGTATTTT
d_gene: -
j_gene: TRBJ2-3
abundance: -
v_gene: TRBV12-3/TRBV12-4

CDR3aa: CSAPSGQIYGYTF
CDR3nt: TGCAGTGCCCCCTCGGGACAGATCTATGGCTACACCTTC
d_gene: TRBD1
j_gene: TRBJ1-2
abundance: -
v_gene: TRBV20-1

CDR3aa: CASTVGRGGETQYF
CDR3nt: TGTGCCAGCACCGTTGGGAGGGGCGGGGAGACCCAGTACTTC
d_gene: TRBD2
j_gene: TRBJ2-5
abundance: -
v_gene: TRBV12-3/TRBV12-4

CDR3aa: CASRREQGLGSNQPQHF
CDR3nt: TGTGCCAGCAGGAGAGAACAGGGGTTGGGAAGCAATCAGCCCCAGCATTTT
d_gene: TRBD1
j_gene: TRBJ1-5
abundance: -
v_gene: TRBV12-3/TRBV12-4

CDR3aa: CASNSAVNSNQPQHF
CDR3nt: TGTGCCAGCAATTCCGCTGTAAATAGCAATCAGCCCCAGCATTTT
d_gene: -
j_gene: TRBJ1-5
abundance: many
v_gene: TRBV12-3/TRBV12-4